This record covers a single T cell receptor beta chain. These data belong to a study of blood T cell repertoires in COVID-19. Study as a whole: Acute-phase and convalescent COVID-19 samples originated in the United States, Italy and Spain. Sources were T cells, B-cell-depleted T cells, or PBMCs; the material itself was cDNA or gDNA.

Authors' methods: Scientists estimated how many nucleated cells there were by amplifying reference gene primers. Produced via immunoSEQ multiplex PCR; TCRdb's table is partial and in-frame only. V and J calls and clone size follow that table, whereas D and trimming were derived from the DNA. Of approximately 100,000 clones listed, 85% were seen once; the top ten hold about 1.8%. From germline, CDR1 is LGHNA and CDR2 YSLEER. The CDR3 sequence is 14 residues long. The V gene lost 8 bases and the J gene lost 6 bases, with 18 bases spanning the gap. The specimen sequenced was peripheral blood. The TCR sequence derives from a woman in her 70s with active or convalescent COVID-19. The chain is built from TRBV4-3 and TRBJ2-3; D might be TRBD1 (6 bases). Written as DNA, the CDR3 is TGCGCCAGCGGCATACAGGGAGTAGGGGATACGCAGTATTTT. Encoded protein: CASGIQGVGDTQYF.